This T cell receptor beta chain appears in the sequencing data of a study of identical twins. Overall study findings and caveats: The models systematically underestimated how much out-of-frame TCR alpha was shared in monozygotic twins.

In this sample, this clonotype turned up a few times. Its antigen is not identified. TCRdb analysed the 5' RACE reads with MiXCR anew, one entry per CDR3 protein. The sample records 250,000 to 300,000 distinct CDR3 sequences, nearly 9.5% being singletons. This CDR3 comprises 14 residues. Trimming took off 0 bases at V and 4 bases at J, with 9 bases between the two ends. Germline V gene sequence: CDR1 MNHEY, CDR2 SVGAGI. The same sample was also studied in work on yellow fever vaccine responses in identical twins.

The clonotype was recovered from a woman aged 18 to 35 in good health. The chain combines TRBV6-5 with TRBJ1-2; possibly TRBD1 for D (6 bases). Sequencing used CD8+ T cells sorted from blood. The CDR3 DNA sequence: TGTGCCAGCAGTTACTCGGGCAGGGGCTATGGCTACACCTTC. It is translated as CASSYSGRGYGYTF.